In this sample, the clone carrying this T cell receptor (beta chain) turned up many times. Hyperthyroidism cases were recent diagnoses of under 2 months' duration in people aged 18 to 65. This specimen belongs to a study of Graves' ophthalmopathy and Graves' hyperthyroidism. Amplified material comprised TCR beta CDR3 regions derived from RNA transcripts. HTBI primers served in a first-round RT-PCR, which a second-round multiplex PCR followed. TCRdb reanalysed the multiplex PCR reads using MiXCR and keeps one entry per CDR3 protein. The repertoire consists of about 370,000 distinct CDR3 sequences, with about 18% occurring once and the leading ten covering roughly 2.3%. This receptor was identified in an adult woman with stable Graves' hyperthyroidism. Sequenced sample: peripheral blood.

This CDR3 is CASSPYMEAFF. The DNA for the CDR3 is TGTGCCAGCAGCCCTTACATGGAAGCTTTCTTT. The V call is TRBV7-2, the J call TRBJ1-1; D is undetermined. This CDR3 region has 11 residues. Trimming took 5 bases from V and 8 from J, leaving 9 bases between them. CDR1 and CDR2 (germline): SGHTA, FQGNSA. Drawing the rest from reference TRBV7-2 and TRBJ1-1, the complete variable domain is GAGVSQSPSNKVTEKGKDVELRCDPISGHTALYWYRQSLGQGLEFLIYFQGNSAPDKSGLPSDRFSAERTGGSVSTLTIQRTQQEDSAVYLCASSPYMEAFFGQGTRLTVV.